The clone carrying this TCR beta chain has just a few counts. The data were taken from a study of T cells after yellow fever vaccination. The CDR3 loop spans 14 amino acids. Germline CDR1 is SGHTA and CDR2 is FQGNSA. Deletions cut 4 bases from V and 7 bases from J, with 13 bases between. Each CDR3 protein gets one entry after TCRdb re-called the 5' RACE reads with MiXCR. The profile covers around 340,000 distinct CDR3 sequences, with 8.5% to 10% appearing a single time and under 20% taken by the ten largest. The TCR was taken from a man between 18 and 35 years old who received the YFV17D yellow fever vaccine. The material sequenced was PBMCs, taken on the day of the first yellow fever vaccination. The chain has TRBV7-2 and TRBJ2-2, with D perhaps matching TRBD1 (7 bases). The CDR3 loop reads CASSSSGGIGELFF. The DNA of the CDR3 is TGTGCCAGCAGCTCTTCAGGGGGGATCGGGGAGCTGTTTTTT.